This is a list of T cell receptor beta chains from one sample in a study of blood T cell repertoires in COVID-19. The assay was immunoSEQ multiplex PCR, and TCRdb's table has in-frame clones only and misses some. Among roughly 160,000 clones listed, approximately 80% were seen once. The specimen sequenced was PBMCs or T cells enriched from blood (not recorded which). All receptors derive from a woman aged 60-75 years who had recovered from COVID-19. The CDR3 runs from the conserved cysteine through the conserved F or W. Each record gives: J gene, V gene, CDR3 protein.

TRBJ1-2	TRBV11-2	CASSPGTGELGGYTF
TRBJ2-1	TRBV5-4	CASSLGTGDEQFF
TRBJ2-3	TRBV7-4	CASTPRGQYF
TRBJ1-5	TRBV2	CASRRGGSNQPQHF
TRBJ1-2	TRBV5-1	CASARDSVTNYGYTF
TRBJ1-2	TRBV4-2	CASSQDGSRGDYGYTF
TRBJ1-6	TRBV30	CAWSARSYNSPLHF
TRBJ2-7	TRBV2	CASSEASGGPLYEQYF
TRBJ1-2	TRBV29-1	CSARDRGDSGYTF
TRBJ2-3	TRBV10-3	CAISELAGERNTDTQYF
TRBJ2-2	TRBV24-1	CATSDGLVNTGELFF
TRBJ1-5	TRBV30	CAWSRRDRGVNQPQHF
TRBJ2-2	TRBV3-1/TRBV3-2	CASSPHRGSAGELFF
TRBJ2-2	TRBV6-1	CASSGRDRGYPGELFF
TRBJ2-7	TRBV27	CASSLDRGRREQYF
TRBJ1-1	TRBV14	CASSRTGEGSEAFF
TRBJ1-5	TRBV10-3	CAIRTPRQMIQPQHF
TRBJ2-2	TRBV5-6	CASSFTFGELFF
TRBJ2-7	TRBV11-2	CASSLGQGRSGEQYF
TRBJ1-4	TRBV2	CASHRQGTTNEKLFF
TRBJ1-3	TRBV3-1/TRBV3-2	CASSRAGIGNTIYF
TRBJ2-1	TRBV3-1/TRBV3-2	CASSQADLPGNEQFF